Presented here are 18 T cell receptor beta chains from one specimen sequenced in a study of shared clonotypes between healthy human individuals. Clones were read by immunoSEQ multiplex PCR, and TCRdb kept only the in-frame ones, dropping some. This table has under 850,000 clones, roughly two thirds appearing once. The sequenced sample was memory CD4+ T cells sorted from blood. Subset given: CD45RA-negative fraction. These receptors came from a woman in her 30s in good health.

The gene calls are TRBV4-1 and TRBJ1-2; unclear D gene. The V gene lost 4 bases and the J gene lost 8 bases, with 20 bases spanning the gap. CDR3 length: 15 residues. In germline, CDR1 is MGHRA, CDR2 YSYEKL. As DNA, the CDR3 is TGCGCCAGCAGCCGTCTAGCCTGGGTGGCGCGGGGCTACACCTTC. It yields the protein CASSRLAWVARGYTF.

To note about this clone: Distinct nucleotide sequences in the sample also encode this CDR3. The chain links TRBV19 to TRBJ2-3; D not certain. Germline CDR1 and CDR2: LNHDA and SQIVND (reference sequence). V shed 5 bases and J shed 0 bases, with 9 bases lying between them. The CDR3 consists of 14 residues. The CDR3 protein is CASSPRTSTDTQYF. The CDR3 DNA is TGTGCCAGTAGTCCCCGCACTAGCACAGATACGCAGTATTTT.

This clone was counted a few times. The chain carries TRBV30 and TRBJ2-3; 12 bases fit TRBD2. The germline CDR1 and CDR2 sequences are GTSNPN and SVGIG (reference sequence). The CDR3 length is 16 residues. V shed 4 bases, J shed 6 bases, and the junction held 11 bases outside the gene matches. Written as DNA, the CDR3 is TGTGCCTGGACCTTCGGAGGGACTAGCGGGTTGGATACGCAGTATTTT. Translating it yields CAWTFGGTSGLDTQYF.

This chain connects TRBV2 to TRBJ2-5; D is unclear. Deletions cut 4 bases from V and 1 base from J, with 13 bases between. CDR1 SNHLY and CDR2 FYNNEI come from the germline V gene. This CDR3 is 15 amino acids long. This CDR3 reads CASSGISATQETQYF. CDR3 DNA: TGTGCCAGCAGTGGAATAAGCGCGACCCAAGAGACCCAGTACTTC. The whole variable domain, remainder taken from reference TRBV2 and TRBJ2-5, is EPEVTQTPSHQVTQMGQEVILRCVPISNHLYFYWYRQILGQKVEFLVSFYNNEISEKSEIFDDQFSVERPDGSNFTLKIRSTKLEDSAMYFCASSGISATQETQYFGPGTRLLVL.

The chain joins TRBV7-2 to TRBJ1-3; D not certain. This CDR3 is 15 amino acids long. Germline assignment: CDR1 SGHTA and CDR2 FQGNSA. The germline V and J ends were trimmed by 5 bases and 2 bases, with 13 bases remaining between them. CDR3 in amino acids: CASSPQRGAGNTIYF. DNA of the CDR3: TGTGCCAGCAGCCCCCAGCGAGGCGCTGGAAACACCATATATTTT.

V and J are TRBV9 and TRBJ2-5; D remains ambiguous. V was shortened by 0 bases and J by 4 bases, with 10 bases between the two germline ends. The CDR3 sequence is 14 residues long. Germline assignment: CDR1 SGDLS and CDR2 YYNGEE. Written as DNA, the CDR3 is TGTGCCAGCAGCGTAGATGCAGGTAGAGAGACCCAGTACTTC. Translated: CASSVDAGRETQYF. Together with reference TRBV9 and TRBJ2-5, the CDR3 gives the full variable domain: DSGVTQTPKHLITATGQRVTLRCSPRSGDLSVYWYQQSLDQGLQFLIQYYNGEERAKGNILERFSAQQFPDLHSELNLSSLELGDSALYFCASSVDAGRETQYFGPGTRLLVL.

V is TRBV5-8 and J is TRBJ2-2; 9 bases map to TRBD2. This CDR3 comprises 16 residues. CDR1 is SGHTS, CDR2 YDEGEE, per germline. The ends lost 6 bases at V and 6 bases at J; junction bases unmatched: 12. CDR3 nucleotide sequence: TGTGCCAGCACTCGATTTGGCGGGAGGGCCGCCGGGGAGCTGTTTTTT. This sequence encodes CASTRFGGRAAGELFF.

The rearrangement links TRBV11-2 to TRBJ1-2; perhaps TRBD1 as D (5 bases). The CDR3 is made up of 16 amino acids. Trimming shortened V by 4 bases and J by 8 bases, and 23 bases separated the two germline ends. Germline CDR1 reads SGHAT; CDR2 reads FQNNGV. CDR3 sequence reads: CASSSIPGPTTWGYTF. The CDR3, as DNA: TGTGCCAGCAGCTCGATACCGGGACCGACTACCTGGGGCTACACCTTC.

This chain connects TRBV6-5 to TRBJ2-7; D not resolved. Per germline, CDR1 MNHEY and CDR2 SVGAGI. This CDR3 has 14 amino acids. Trimming left V 2 bases short and J 0 bases short, with 8 bases between. CDR3 in DNA: TGTGCCAGCAGTTACAGTGCCAACTCCTACGAGCAGTACTTC. It is translated as CASSYSANSYEQYF.

CDR3 DNA: TGTGCCAGCATCACCCGACTAGGCCCGGGCGGGGAGCTGTTTTTT. This codes for CASITRLGPGGELFF. V is TRBV5-8 and J is TRBJ2-2; tentatively, D is TRBD2 (6 bases). The ends were cut back, 6 bases at V and 7 bases at J, with 19 bases in the middle. CDR3 length equals 15 residues. CDR1 is SGHTS and CDR2 is YDEGEE in the germline V gene.

The chain carries TRBV5-1 and TRBJ1-1; possibly TRBD1 for D (5 bases). The CDR3 sequence is 15 residues long. The V gene's germline CDR1 is SGHRS and CDR2 YFSETQ. Trimming shortened V by 4 bases and J by 2 bases, and 15 bases separated the two germline ends. CDR3 amino acids: CASSSPGRLNTEAFF. CDR3 bases: TGCGCCAGCAGCAGTCCGGGACGTCTCAACACTGAAGCTTTCTTT.

To note about this clone: The same CDR3 also results from other DNA sequences found in this sample. The chain uses TRBV30 and TRBJ1-5; no definite D call. The CDR3 runs 13 residues. Germline loops: CDR1 GTSNPN, CDR2 SVGIG (reference sequence). The V end lost 0 bases, the J end lost 5 bases, and 8 bases lay between the germline ends. Here the CDR3 DNA reads TGTGCCTGGAGTGTACAAGGAGATCAGCCCCAGCATTTT. Its translation: CAWSVQGDQPQHF.

The chain is built from TRBV6-1 and TRBJ2-1; TRBD2 matches at 8 bases. Looked up from germline, CDR1 is MNHNS and CDR2 is SASEGT. CDR3 length: 15 amino acids. Losses at the gene ends were 4 bases for V and 4 bases for J; bases not matched to a gene: 6. CDR3 in amino acids: CASSGGGRFYNEQFF. The CDR3 bases are TGTGCCAGCAGTGGAGGCGGGAGGTTTTACAATGAGCAGTTCTTC.

The V gene is TRBV6-4, the J gene TRBJ2-5, with D hard to call. The CDR3 loop spans 15 amino acids. CDR1 MRHNA and CDR2 SNTAGT come from the germline V gene. The germline V and J ends were trimmed by 0 bases and 4 bases, with 12 bases remaining between them. Here the CDR3 DNA reads TGTGCCAGCAGTGACTCGAGCCTAATAGTAGAGACCCAGTACTTC. Its protein is CASSDSSLIVETQYF.

This clone was recorded only once. CDR3 amino acids: CASSPTAGRSSYNEQFF. The CDR3 coding sequence is TGTGCCAGCAGCCCAACAGCGGGCAGGAGCTCCTACAATGAGCAGTTCTTC. This sequence joins TRBV7-2 and TRBJ2-1; TRBD2 is a possible D gene (6 bases). Germline CDR1 reads SGHTA; CDR2 reads FQGNSA. V lost 5 bases, J lost 0 bases, and 17 bases lay in between. This CDR3 spans 17 amino acids. Full variable domain (rest looked up from reference TRBV7-2 and TRBJ2-1): GAGVSQSPSNKVTEKGKDVELRCDPISGHTALYWYRQSLGQGLEFLIYFQGNSAPDKSGLPSDRFSAERTGGSVSTLTIQRTQQEDSAVYLCASSPTAGRSSYNEQFFGPGTRLTVL.

Only a few counts were recorded for this clone. The same CDR3 also results from other DNA sequences found in this sample. This chain links TRBV5-1 with TRBJ1-5; TRBD1 aligns across 9 bases. This CDR3 contains 15 residues. The ends lost 0 bases at V and 7 bases at J; junction bases unmatched: 5. Germline V gene sequence: CDR1 SGHRS, CDR2 YFSETQ. The CDR3: CASSLGDRDGQPQHF. CDR3 coding DNA: TGCGCCAGCAGCTTGGGGGACAGGGATGGACAGCCCCAGCATTTT.

CDR3 protein: CASSEALASWGELFF. In DNA form, the CDR3 reads TGTGCCAGCAGTGAAGCGCTGGCCAGCTGGGGGGAGCTGTTTTTT. The chain employs TRBV2 and TRBJ2-2; no clear D. V was shortened by 0 bases and J by 8 bases, with 13 bases between the two germline ends. Germline assignment: CDR1 SNHLY and CDR2 FYNNEI. This CDR3 region has 15 residues.

The rearrangement joins TRBV5-1 to TRBJ2-7, with TRBD2 identical over 12 bases. The CDR3 covers 15 residues. The junction had 4 bases not matched to a gene; V was cut back by 4 bases and J by 2 bases. Germline loops: CDR1 SGHRS, CDR2 YFSETQ. Here the CDR3 DNA reads TGCGCCAGCAGCAAGGGACTAGCGGGCGCCTACGAGCAGTACTTC. Translating gives CASSKGLAGAYEQYF.